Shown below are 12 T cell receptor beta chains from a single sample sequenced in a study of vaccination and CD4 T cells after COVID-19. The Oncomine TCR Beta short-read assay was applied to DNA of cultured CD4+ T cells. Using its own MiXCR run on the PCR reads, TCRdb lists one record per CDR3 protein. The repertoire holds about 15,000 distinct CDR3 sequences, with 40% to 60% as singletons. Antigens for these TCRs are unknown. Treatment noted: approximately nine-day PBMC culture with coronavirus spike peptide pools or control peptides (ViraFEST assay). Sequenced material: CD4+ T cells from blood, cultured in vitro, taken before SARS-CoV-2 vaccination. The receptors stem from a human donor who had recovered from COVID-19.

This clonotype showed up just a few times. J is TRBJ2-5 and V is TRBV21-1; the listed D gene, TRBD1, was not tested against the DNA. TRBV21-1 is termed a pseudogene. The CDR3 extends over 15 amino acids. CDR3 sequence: CASSNPPDRRQEGYF. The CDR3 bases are TGTGCCAGCAGCAATCCACCCGACAGGCGGCAAGAGGGGTACTTC.

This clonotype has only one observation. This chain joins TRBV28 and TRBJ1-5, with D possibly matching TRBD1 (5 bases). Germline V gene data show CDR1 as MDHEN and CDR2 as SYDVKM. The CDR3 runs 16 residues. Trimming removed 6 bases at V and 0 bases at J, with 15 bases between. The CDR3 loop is CASSQWTLYSNQPQHF. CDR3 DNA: TGTGCCAGCAGCCAATGGACATTGTATAGCAATCAGCCCCAGCATTTT.

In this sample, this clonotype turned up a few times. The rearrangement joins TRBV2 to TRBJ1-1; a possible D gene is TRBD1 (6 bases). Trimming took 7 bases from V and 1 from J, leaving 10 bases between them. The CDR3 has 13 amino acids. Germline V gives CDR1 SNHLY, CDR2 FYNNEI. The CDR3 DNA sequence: TGTGCCAGCAAACCGGGACAGAACACTGAAGCTTTCTTT. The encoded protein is CASKPGQNTEAFF.

The CDR3 reads CASSIAGGPYNEQFF. CDR3 DNA: TGTGCCAGCTCAATAGCGGGAGGTCCCTACAATGAGCAGTTCTTC. The chain couples TRBV18 to TRBJ2-1; 10 bases are shared with TRBD2. Germline assignment: CDR1 KGHSH and CDR2 LQKENI. With V trimmed by 5 bases and J by 2 bases, 3 bases remained unmatched. The CDR3 loop spans 15 amino acids.

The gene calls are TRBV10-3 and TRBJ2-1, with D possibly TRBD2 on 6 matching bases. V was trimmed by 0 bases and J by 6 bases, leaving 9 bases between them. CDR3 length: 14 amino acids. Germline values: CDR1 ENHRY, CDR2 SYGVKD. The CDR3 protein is CAISESGGANEQFF. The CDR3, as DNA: TGTGCCATCAGTGAGTCGGGGGGTGCCAATGAGCAGTTCTTC.

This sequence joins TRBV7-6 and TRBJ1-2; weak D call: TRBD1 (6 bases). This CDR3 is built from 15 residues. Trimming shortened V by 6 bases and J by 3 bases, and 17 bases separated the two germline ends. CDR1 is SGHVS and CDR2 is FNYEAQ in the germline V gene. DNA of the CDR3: TGTGCCAGCAGTTCTCTCCGGGGGCTCGACTATGGCTACACCTTC. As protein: CASSSLRGLDYGYTF.

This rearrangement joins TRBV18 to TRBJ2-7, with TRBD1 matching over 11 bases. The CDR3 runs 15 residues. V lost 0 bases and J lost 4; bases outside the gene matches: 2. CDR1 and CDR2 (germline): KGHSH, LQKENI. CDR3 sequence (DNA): TGTGCCAGCTCACCACCGGGACAGGGGGGTTACGAGCAGTACTTC. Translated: CASSPPGQGGYEQYF.

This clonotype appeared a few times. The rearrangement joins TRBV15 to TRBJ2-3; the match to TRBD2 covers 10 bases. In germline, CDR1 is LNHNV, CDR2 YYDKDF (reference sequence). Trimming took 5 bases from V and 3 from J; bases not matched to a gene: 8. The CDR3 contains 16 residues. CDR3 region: CATSGRLAGGTDTQYF. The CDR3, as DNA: TGTGCCACCAGCGGAAGATTAGCGGGAGGAACAGATACGCAGTATTTT.

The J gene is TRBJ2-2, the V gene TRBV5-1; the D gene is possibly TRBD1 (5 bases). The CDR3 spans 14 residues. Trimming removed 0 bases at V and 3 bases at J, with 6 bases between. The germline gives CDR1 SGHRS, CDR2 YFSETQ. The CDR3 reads CASSLDRYTGELFF. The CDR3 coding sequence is TGCGCCAGCAGCTTGGACAGGTACACCGGGGAGCTGTTTTTT.

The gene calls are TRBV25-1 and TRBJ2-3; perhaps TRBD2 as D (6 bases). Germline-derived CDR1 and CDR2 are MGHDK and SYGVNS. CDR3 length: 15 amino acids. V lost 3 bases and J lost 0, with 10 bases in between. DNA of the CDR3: TGTGCCAGCAGTGATCCTAGCGCTAGCACAGATACGCAGTATTTT. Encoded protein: CASSDPSASTDTQYF.

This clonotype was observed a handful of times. CDR3: CATSDSGSGITDTQYF. The DNA for the CDR3 is TGTGCCACCAGTGATTCGGGTAGCGGAATTACAGATACGCAGTATTTT. This sequence joins TRBV24-1 and TRBJ2-3; D might be TRBD2 (6 bases). V was trimmed by 2 bases and J by 3 bases, leaving 14 bases between them. The CDR3 length is 16 residues. CDR1 KGHDR and CDR2 SFDVKD come from the germline V gene.

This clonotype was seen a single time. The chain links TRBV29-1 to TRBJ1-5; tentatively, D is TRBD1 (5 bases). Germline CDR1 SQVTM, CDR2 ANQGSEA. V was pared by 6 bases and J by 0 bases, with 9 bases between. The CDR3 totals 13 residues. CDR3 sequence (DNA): TGCAGCGTGGGGGATATTAGCAATCAGCCCCAGCATTTT. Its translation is CSVGDISNQPQHF.